This TCR beta chain comes out of a study of T cells after yellow fever vaccination. Broader study findings: Booster samples showed a return of most primary-vaccination clones (about 96% CD4, 70% to 90% CD8). In FACS-sorted repertoires, abundant clonotypes from the bulk population could appear as contaminants. Peaking on day 5 versus 15, the secondary response was faster but weaker.

The 5'RACE template-switching step produced TCR cDNA and added a universal primer site and UMIs. TCRdb called the 5' RACE reads again in MiXCR, with one record for every CDR3 protein. The data contain about 300,000 distinct CDR3 sequences, 8.7% of them singletons. This clonotype appeared a few times. Its antigen is not known. The sequence came from a man aged 18-30 years who received the YFV17D yellow fever vaccine. This specimen consisted of CD4+ T cells sorted from PBMCs, obtained 5 days after the yellow fever booster vaccination.

The CDR3 nucleotides read TGCGCCACCCAAAAGACAGGGGGCCGCGTCCACACTGAAGCTTTCTTT. Translated: CATQKTGGRVHTEAFF. V and J are TRBV5-1 and TRBJ1-1, with TRBD1 matching 10 bases. The CDR3 is 16 residues long. V was pared by 9 bases and J by 3 bases, with 14 bases of the junction left unmatched. Germline assignment: CDR1 SGHRS and CDR2 YFSETQ.